One sample yielded the 18 T cell receptor beta chains listed below, sequenced in a study of T cells in Graves' hyperthyroidism and ophthalmopathy. The TCR beta CDR3 regions underwent amplification using RNA transcripts as the source. A first-round RT-PCR of the TCR CDR3 used the HTBI primer set. TCRdb analysed the multiplex PCR reads with MiXCR anew, one entry per CDR3 protein. Of 650,000 to 750,000 distinct CDR3 sequences listed, 14% are singletons. The sample consisted of blood. The origin of the receptors is a woman aged 18-29 years with Graves' hyperthyroidism.

Worth noting for this clonotype: One end of the junction is discordant with germline, which a read error may explain. V usage is TRBV6-1 and J usage is TRBJ1-2, with D uncertain. CDR1 MNHNS and CDR2 SASEGT come from the germline V gene. The CDR3 has 12 residues. CDR3 sequence: CATYPLREGYAF. Here the CDR3 DNA reads TGTGCCACCTACCCACTACGCGAAGGCTACGCCTTC.

This clonotype was recorded many times. This chain uses TRBV28 with TRBJ1-2; 7 bases align to TRBD1. Germline values: CDR1 MDHEN, CDR2 SYDVKM. This CDR3 is 12 amino acids long. V gave up 7 bases and J gave up 6 bases; unmatched junction bases: 5. For the CDR3, the DNA is TGTGCCAGCACGACAGGGTGGGATGGCTACACCTTC. Its translation is CASTTGWDGYTF.

This clonotype was recorded many times. This sequence joins TRBV27 and TRBJ1-2; D is uncertain. V was clipped by 0 bases and J by 3 bases, with 14 bases between them. The CDR3 is 16 residues long. CDR1 is MNHEY and CDR2 is SMNVEV in the germline V gene (reference sequence). The CDR3 protein is CASSLSPDTIDYGYTF. The CDR3 DNA sequence: TGTGCCAGCAGTTTATCCCCCGACACGATCGACTATGGCTACACCTTC.

This chain uses TRBV5-1 with TRBJ2-1; perhaps TRBD1 as D (6 bases). CDR1 and CDR2 (germline): SGHRS, YFSETQ. V dropped 4 bases and J dropped 6 bases, with 23 bases sitting between them. The CDR3 is 17 residues long. The CDR3 reads CASSAPGHNRGCNEQFF. The CDR3 DNA reads as TGCGCCAGCAGCGCCCCGGGACACAATAGGGGATGCAATGAGCAGTTCTTC.

At least ten counts were recorded for this clonotype. CDR3 nucleotides: TGCAGTGCTAGAGATACCACAGGGGGAGGATACGAGCAGTACTTC. Translated: CSARDTTGGGYEQYF. The chain employs TRBV20-1 and TRBJ2-7; 8 bases are a match to TRBD1. CDR1 and CDR2 (germline): DFQATT, SNEGSKA (reference sequence). CDR3 length: 15 amino acids. V lost 0 bases and J lost 4; bases outside the gene matches: 8.

This clonotype was detected ten times or more. The chain joins TRBV28 to TRBJ2-3, with TRBD2 identical over 8 bases. Trimming at V came to 4 bases and at J to 2 bases, leaving 8 bases not matched to a gene. Germline loops: CDR1 MDHEN, CDR2 SYDVKM. This CDR3 contains 16 residues. The CDR3 DNA is TGTGCCAGCAGTTCTCCGGGACTAGGGACCACAGATACGCAGTATTTT. Residues: CASSSPGLGTTDTQYF. Full variable domain (rest looked up from reference TRBV28 and TRBJ2-3): DVKVTQSSRYLVKRTGEKVFLECVQDMDHENMFWYRQDPGLGLRLIYFSYDVKMKEKGDIPEGYSVSREKKERFSLILESASTNQTSMYLCASSSPGLGTTDTQYFGPGTRLTVL.

The table lists this clonotype with many counts. The chain joins TRBV5-1 to TRBJ1-1; 8 bases map to TRBD1. CDR3 size: 16 residues. Per the germline V gene, CDR1 is SGHRS and CDR2 is YFSETQ. The J segment lost 0 bases and the V segment lost 0 bases, leaving 4 bases of the junction unmatched. CDR3: CASSLVAGQVNTEAFF. The CDR3 region has the DNA TGCGCCAGCAGCTTGGTTGCGGGACAGGTGAACACTGAAGCTTTCTTT.

This clonotype was picked up many times. This sequence joins TRBV12-3 or TRBV12-4 and TRBJ1-2, with D maybe TRBD1 (6 bases). This CDR3 is 12 amino acids long. Trimming left V 7 bases short and J 5 bases short, with 11 bases between. The CDR3 region is CASTRTAYGYTF. The CDR3 DNA sequence: TGTGCCAGCACCAGGACAGCATATGGCTACACCTTC.

This clonotype was picked up many times. V usage is TRBV11-3 and J usage is TRBJ2-1; D is undetermined. Germline-derived CDR1 and CDR2 are SGHNT and YENEEA. The CDR3 sequence is 16 residues long. Deletions cut 4 bases from V and 0 bases from J, with 13 bases between. The CDR3 DNA sequence: TGTGCCAGCAGCTCGTCCGGGCCCAGCTCCTACAATGAGCAGTTCTTC. This encodes CASSSSGPSSYNEQFF.

Of note for this clonotype: This may stem from a read error, because a much larger clone lies one nucleotide away. J is TRBJ2-3 and V is TRBV12-3 or TRBV12-4, with 9 nucleotides matching TRBD2. The CDR3 covers 15 residues. CDR3 nucleotide sequence: TGTGCCAGCAGTCCCAGCGGGACTAGCATAGATACGCAGTATTTT. It encodes CASSPSGTSIDTQYF.

This clonotype was counted a few times. The gene calls are TRBV19 and TRBJ2-3; 9 bases agree with TRBD2. From germline, CDR1 is LNHDA and CDR2 SQIVND (reference sequence). The V gene end was trimmed by 3 bases and the J gene end by 6 bases; junction bases not matched to a gene: 1. The CDR3 sequence is 13 residues long. The CDR3 bases are TGTGCCAGTAGTATCGGACTAGCGGATACGCAGTATTTT. This translates into CASSIGLADTQYF.

The table lists this clonotype with many counts. The chain links TRBV27 to TRBJ2-5, with TRBD1 as a possible D gene (5 bases). Between the trimmed V and J ends, which lost 3 bases and 5 bases, there was a span of 16 bases. Germline V CDR1 and CDR2: MNHEY, SMNVEV (reference sequence). This CDR3 is built from 15 residues. The CDR3 reads CASSLGPAGKETQYF. The DNA of the CDR3 is TGTGCCAGCAGTTTGGGGCCCGCAGGGAAGGAGACCCAGTACTTC.

The chain employs TRBV7-2 and TRBJ1-5; D possibly corresponds to TRBD1 (5 bases). Germline V lookup: CDR1 SGHTA, CDR2 FQGNSA. Trimming took 5 bases from V and 0 from J, leaving 20 bases between them. CDR3 length: 18 amino acids. CDR3 protein: CASSAGTPADDSNQPQHF. The CDR3 DNA reads as TGTGCCAGCAGCGCCGGGACTCCAGCGGACGATAGCAATCAGCCCCAGCATTTT.

This clonotype has ten or more counts. V and J are TRBV27 and TRBJ1-2, with 7 bases fitting TRBD1. The CDR3 covers 13 residues. Germline V gene data show CDR1 as MNHEY and CDR2 as SMNVEV (reference sequence). V shed 5 bases and J 7 bases; nucleotides not matched to a gene: 7. CDR3 nucleotide sequence: TGTGCCAGCAGTACGACAGGGATGGGTGGCTACACCTTC. It codes for CASSTTGMGGYTF.

This clonotype has a single count. The V call is TRBV29-1, the J call TRBJ2-1; D may match TRBD1 or TRBD2 (5 bases each). V lost 0 bases and J lost 0, with 9 bases in between. The CDR3 runs to 15 residues. Germline V gene data show CDR1 as SQVTM and CDR2 as ANQGSEA. The CDR3 DNA reads as TGCAGCGTTGAAGAGACAGCGGCCTCCTACAATGAGCAGTTCTTC. Protein sequence: CSVEETAASYNEQFF.

There are many counts of this clonotype. The gene calls are TRBV5-8 and TRBJ2-5; D ambiguous. The germline V gene encodes CDR1 SGHTS and CDR2 YDEGEE. V was shortened by 0 bases and J by 3 bases, with 9 bases between the two germline ends. The CDR3 runs to 14 residues. This CDR3 reads CASSLAPPEETQYF. In DNA form, the CDR3 reads TGTGCCAGCAGCTTGGCCCCTCCGGAAGAGACCCAGTACTTC.

Ten or more counts support this clonotype. The V and J genes are TRBV7-9 and TRBJ2-7; perhaps D is TRBD1 or TRBD2 (6 bases each). The CDR3 contains 15 residues. Between the trimmed V and J ends, which lost 6 bases and 5 bases, there was a span of 20 bases. The germline V gene has CDR1 SEHNR and CDR2 FQNEAQ (reference sequence). CDR3 in amino acids: CASRPVGTGANEQYF. In DNA form, the CDR3 reads TGTGCCAGCAGACCTGTCGGGACGGGGGCTAACGAGCAGTACTTC.

This clonotype was recorded many times. The gene calls are TRBV12-3 or TRBV12-4 and TRBJ2-5; 7 nucleotides match TRBD1. J lost 5 bases, V lost 3 bases, and 12 bases had no gene match. The CDR3 is made up of 16 amino acids. The CDR3: CASSFGRGGRGETQYF. DNA of the CDR3: TGTGCCAGCAGTTTCGGCAGAGGGGGCAGGGGTGAGACCCAGTACTTC.